This TCR beta chain was captured by sequencing in a study of persistence of HIV-infected CD4 T cells. A note on this clone: Antigen specificity is unknown.

The libraries were made with immunoSEQ version 4 in survey mode. Assay: immunoSEQ multiplex PCR; the TCRdb copy retains only in-frame clones and omits some. This sample has more than 35,000 clones; roughly nine tenths occur once, and the top ten carry approximately 1.8%. Germline CDR1 KGHSH, CDR2 LQKENI. The CDR3 has 14 residues. The V end was cut by 0 bases, the J end by 6 bases, with 8 bases between. Anti-CD3/anti-CD28 beads served as a nonspecific positive control stimulus. Responding CD4+ T cells were sorted by upregulation of both CD40 ligand and CD69. This chain uses TRBV18 with TRBJ2-2, with no clear D. The input for sequencing was CD4+ T cells sorted from PBMCs after roughly 18-hour stimulation, taken from a patient who received antiretroviral therapy. The receptor was isolated from an adult man with HIV who was CMV-seropositive. The DNA of the CDR3 is TGTGCCAGCTCACCACCCTTTGGGGCCGGGGAGCTGTTTTTT. This sequence encodes CASSPPFGAGELFF.